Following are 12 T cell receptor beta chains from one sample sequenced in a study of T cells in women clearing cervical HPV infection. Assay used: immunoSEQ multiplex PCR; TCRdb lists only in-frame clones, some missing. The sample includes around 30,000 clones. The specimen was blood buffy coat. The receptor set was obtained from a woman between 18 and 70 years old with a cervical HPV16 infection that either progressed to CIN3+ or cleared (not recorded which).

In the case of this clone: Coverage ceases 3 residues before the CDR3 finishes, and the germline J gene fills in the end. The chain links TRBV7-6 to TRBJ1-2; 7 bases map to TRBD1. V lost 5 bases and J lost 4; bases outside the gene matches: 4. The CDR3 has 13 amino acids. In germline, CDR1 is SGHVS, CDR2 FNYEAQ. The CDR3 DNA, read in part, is TGTGCCAGCAGCCAGACAGGGATCTATGGC. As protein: CASSQTGIYG. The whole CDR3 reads CASSQTGIYGYTF.

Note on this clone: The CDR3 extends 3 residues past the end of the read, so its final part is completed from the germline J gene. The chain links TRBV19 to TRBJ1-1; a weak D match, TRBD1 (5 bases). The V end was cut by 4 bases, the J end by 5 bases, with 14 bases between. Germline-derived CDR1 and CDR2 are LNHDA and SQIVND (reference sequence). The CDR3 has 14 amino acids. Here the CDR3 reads CASSTSGIGTEAFF. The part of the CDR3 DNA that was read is TGTGCCAGTAGTACTTCAGGGATTGGAACTGAA.

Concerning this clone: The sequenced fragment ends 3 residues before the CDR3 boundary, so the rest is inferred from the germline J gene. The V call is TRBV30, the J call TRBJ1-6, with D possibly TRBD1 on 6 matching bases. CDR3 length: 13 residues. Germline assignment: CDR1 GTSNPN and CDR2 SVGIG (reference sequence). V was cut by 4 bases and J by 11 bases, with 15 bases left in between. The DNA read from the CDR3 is TGTGCCTGGAACGGACAGACCGTAACACCC. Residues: CAWNGQTVTP. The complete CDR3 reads CAWNGQTVTPLHF.

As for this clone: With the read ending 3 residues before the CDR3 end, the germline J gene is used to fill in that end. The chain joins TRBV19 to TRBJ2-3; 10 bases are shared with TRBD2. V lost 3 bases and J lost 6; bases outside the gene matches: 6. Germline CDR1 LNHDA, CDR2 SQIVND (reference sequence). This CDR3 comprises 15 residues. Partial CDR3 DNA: TGTGCCAGTAGTATCACAGCGGGGGGGCCGGATACG. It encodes CASSITAGGPDT. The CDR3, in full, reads CASSITAGGPDTQYF.

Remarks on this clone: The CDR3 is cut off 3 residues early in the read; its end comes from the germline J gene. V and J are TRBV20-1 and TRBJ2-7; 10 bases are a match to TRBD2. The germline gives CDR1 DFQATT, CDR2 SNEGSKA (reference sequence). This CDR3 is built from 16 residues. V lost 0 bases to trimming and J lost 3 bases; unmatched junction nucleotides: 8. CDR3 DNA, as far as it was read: TGCAGTGCTAGAGATCGAAGTAGCGGGGGGATCTACGAG. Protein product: CSARDRSSGGIYE. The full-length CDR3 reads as CSARDRSSGGIYEQYF.

The CDR3: CASSEGQGGYQPQHF. The DNA read from the CDR3 is TGTGCCAGCAGTGAGGGCCAGGGTGGGTATCAGCCC. The rearrangement uses TRBV2 and TRBJ1-5; maybe TRBD1 (5 bases). The read terminates 3 residues before the CDR3 end, so the remaining end is supplied by the germline J gene. In germline, CDR1 is SNHLY, CDR2 FYNNEI. The CDR3 is 15 amino acids. Between the trimmed V and J ends, which lost 3 bases and 5 bases, there was a span of 14 bases.

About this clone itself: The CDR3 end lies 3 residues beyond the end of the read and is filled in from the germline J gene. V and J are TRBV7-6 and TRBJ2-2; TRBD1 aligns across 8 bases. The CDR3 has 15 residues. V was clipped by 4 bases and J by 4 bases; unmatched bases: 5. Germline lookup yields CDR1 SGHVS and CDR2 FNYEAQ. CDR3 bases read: TGTGCCAGCAGCTATAATACAGGGGGCACCGGGGAG. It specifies CASSYNTGGTGE. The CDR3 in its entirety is CASSYNTGGTGELFF.

CDR3 residues: CARSLGNSSSYEQYF. The part of the CDR3 DNA that was read is TGTGCCAGAAGCTTGGGAAACAGCAGCTCCTACGAG. The J gene is TRBJ2-7, the V gene TRBV5-3, with D uncertain. The read finishes 3 residues shy of the CDR3 end, and the germline J gene is used to complete it. TRBV5-3 counts as an open reading frame of uncertain function. Trimming shortened V by 0 bases and J by 0 bases, and 10 bases separated the two germline ends. The CDR3 is 15 residues long.

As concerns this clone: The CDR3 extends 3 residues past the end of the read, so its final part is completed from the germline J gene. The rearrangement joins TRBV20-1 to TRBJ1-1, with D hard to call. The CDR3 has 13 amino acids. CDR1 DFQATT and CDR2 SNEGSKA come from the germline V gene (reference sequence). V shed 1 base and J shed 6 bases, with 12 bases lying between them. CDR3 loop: CSARARGSAEAFF. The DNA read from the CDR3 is TGCAGTGCTAGAGCCCGGGGTAGCGCTGAA.

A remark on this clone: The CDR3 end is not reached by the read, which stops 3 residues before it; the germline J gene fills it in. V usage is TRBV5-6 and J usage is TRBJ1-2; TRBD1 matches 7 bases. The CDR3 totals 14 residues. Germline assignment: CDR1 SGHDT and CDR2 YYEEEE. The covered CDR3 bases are TGTGCCAGCAGCTTCCGGGACAGATATACGGGC. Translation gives CASSFRDRYTG. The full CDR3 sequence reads CASSFRDRYTGYTF.

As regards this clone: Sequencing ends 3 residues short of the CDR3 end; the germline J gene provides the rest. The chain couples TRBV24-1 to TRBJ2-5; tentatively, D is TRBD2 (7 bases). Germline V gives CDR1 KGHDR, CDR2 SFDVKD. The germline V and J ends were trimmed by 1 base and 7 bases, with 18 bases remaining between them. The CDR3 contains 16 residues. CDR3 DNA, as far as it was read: TGTGCCACCAGTGATTTCAGGGGAGGGTCCGCACGGACC. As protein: CATSDFRGGSART. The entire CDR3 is CATSDFRGGSARTQYF.

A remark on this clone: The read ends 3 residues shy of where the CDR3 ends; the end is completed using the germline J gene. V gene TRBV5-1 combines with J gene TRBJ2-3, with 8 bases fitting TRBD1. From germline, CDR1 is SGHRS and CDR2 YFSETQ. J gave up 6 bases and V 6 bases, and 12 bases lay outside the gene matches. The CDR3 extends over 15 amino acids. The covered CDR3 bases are TGCGCCAGCAATTCCGTGACAGGGGCTGGGGATACG. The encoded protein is CASNSVTGAGDT. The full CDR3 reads CASNSVTGAGDTQYF.